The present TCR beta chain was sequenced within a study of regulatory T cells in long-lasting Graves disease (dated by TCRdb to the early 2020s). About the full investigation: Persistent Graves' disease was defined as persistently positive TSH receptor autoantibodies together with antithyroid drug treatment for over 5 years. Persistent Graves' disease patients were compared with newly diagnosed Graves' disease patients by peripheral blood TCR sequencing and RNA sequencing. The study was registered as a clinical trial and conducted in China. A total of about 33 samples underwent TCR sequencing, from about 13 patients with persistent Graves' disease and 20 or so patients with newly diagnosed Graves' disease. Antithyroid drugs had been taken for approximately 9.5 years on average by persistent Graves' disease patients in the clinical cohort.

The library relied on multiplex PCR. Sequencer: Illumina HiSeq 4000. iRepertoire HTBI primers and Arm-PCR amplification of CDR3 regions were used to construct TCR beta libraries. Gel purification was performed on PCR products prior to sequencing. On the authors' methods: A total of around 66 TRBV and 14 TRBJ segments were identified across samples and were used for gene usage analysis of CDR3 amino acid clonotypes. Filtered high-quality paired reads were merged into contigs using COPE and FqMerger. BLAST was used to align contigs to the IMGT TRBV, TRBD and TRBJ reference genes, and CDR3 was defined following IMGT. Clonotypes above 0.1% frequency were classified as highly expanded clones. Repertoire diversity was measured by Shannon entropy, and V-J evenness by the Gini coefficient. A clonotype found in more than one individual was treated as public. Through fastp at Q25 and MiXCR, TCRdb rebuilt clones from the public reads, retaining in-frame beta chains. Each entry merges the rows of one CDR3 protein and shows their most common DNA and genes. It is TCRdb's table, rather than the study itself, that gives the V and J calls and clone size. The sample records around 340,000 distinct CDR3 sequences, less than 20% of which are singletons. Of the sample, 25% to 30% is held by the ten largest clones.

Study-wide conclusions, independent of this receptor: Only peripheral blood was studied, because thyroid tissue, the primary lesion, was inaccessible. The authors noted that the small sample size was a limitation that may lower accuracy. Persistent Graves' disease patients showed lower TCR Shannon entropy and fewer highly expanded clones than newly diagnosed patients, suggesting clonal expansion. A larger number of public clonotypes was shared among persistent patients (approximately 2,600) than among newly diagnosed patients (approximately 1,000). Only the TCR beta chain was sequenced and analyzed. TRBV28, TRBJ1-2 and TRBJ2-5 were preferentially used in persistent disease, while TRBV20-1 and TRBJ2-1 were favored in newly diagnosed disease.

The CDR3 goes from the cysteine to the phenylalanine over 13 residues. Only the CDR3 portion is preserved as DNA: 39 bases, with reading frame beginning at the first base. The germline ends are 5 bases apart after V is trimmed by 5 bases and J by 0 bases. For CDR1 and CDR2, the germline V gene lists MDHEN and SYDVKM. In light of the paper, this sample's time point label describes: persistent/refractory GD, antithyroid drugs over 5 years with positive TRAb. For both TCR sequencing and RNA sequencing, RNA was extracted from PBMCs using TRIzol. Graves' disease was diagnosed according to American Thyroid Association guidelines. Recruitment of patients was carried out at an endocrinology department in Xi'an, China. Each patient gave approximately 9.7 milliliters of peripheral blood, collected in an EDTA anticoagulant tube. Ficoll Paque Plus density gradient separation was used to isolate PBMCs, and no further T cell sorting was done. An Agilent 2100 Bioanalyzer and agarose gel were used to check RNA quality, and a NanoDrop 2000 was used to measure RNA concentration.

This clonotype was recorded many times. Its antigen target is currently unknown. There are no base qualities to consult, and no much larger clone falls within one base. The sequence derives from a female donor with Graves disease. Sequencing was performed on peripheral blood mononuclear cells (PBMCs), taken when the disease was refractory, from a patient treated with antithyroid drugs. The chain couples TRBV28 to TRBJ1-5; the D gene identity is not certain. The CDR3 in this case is CASSQYSNQPQHF. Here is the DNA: TGTGCCAGCAGTCAGTATAGCAATCAGCCCCAGCATTTT.